This T cell receptor (beta chain) was identified during a study of identical twins. Overall study findings and caveats: The presence of invariant MAIT and iNKT cells could partly confound analyses of zero-insertion sequences. There was more out-of-frame TCR alpha sharing in monozygotic twins than models estimated. Sequences that were out-of-frame, alpha and twin-shared displayed an excess of low generation probability.

In this sample, this clonotype turned up a few times. What it binds is not known. The ends lost 3 bases at V and 0 bases at J; junction bases unmatched: 4. CDR1 is LNHDA, CDR2 SQIVND, per germline (reference sequence). The CDR3 has 16 residues. TCRdb reanalysed the 5' RACE reads using MiXCR and keeps one entry per CDR3 protein. This sample has 500,000 to 550,000 distinct CDR3 sequences, with approximately 22% found just once. Healthy Caucasian donors formed the entire cohort. The sample was also linked to a second study, of T cells expressing NK-cell markers.

The sequencing sample was made of CD4+ T cells sorted from blood. The chain joins TRBV19 to TRBJ2-1; 8 positions agree with TRBD2. This receptor was identified in a woman aged 18-35 years in good health. The CDR3 sequence is CASSIDAGGSYNEQFF. The CDR3 DNA is TGTGCCAGTAGTATTGACGCGGGAGGCTCCTACAATGAGCAGTTCTTC.